The source of this TCR beta chain is a study of OX40 agonist ivuxolimab in advanced cancers. Study-level background: Dose-escalation patients had hepatocellular carcinoma, melanoma, renal cell or head and neck cancer.

With autoimmune disease history or systemic immunosuppression, patients were excluded. General study points: Not determined was the antigen specificity of the expanded peripheral T cells. At doses 0.1 to 3.0 mg/kg, CD4+ and CD8+ clones expanded.

CDR1 and CDR2 (germline): MNHEY, SMNVEV (reference sequence). CDR3 length: 16 amino acids. Trimming removed 6 bases from V and 0 bases from J; junction bases left unmatched: 7. Libraries were prepared by immunoSEQ multiplex PCR; TCRdb keeps only in-frame clonotypes and omits some of them. The sample lists tens of thousands of clones; 70% to 90% were seen once. A note on this clone: Its matching antigen is unknown.

The clonotype was recovered from an adult with an advanced solid tumor such as melanoma, head and neck, liver or kidney cancer. Specimen: CD4+ or CD8+ T cells sorted from blood, collected in a trial of the OX40 agonist ivuxolimab. The chain combines TRBV27 with TRBJ1-3, with 8 bases lining up with TRBD1. The CDR3, as DNA: TGTGCCAGCAGGCCTATAGGGACAGGCTCTGGAAACACCATATATTTT. Amino acids: CASRPIGTGSGNTIYF.